The T cell receptor (beta chain) under discussion was sequenced for a study of cytomegalovirus exposure and HLA in healthy donors. Overall study findings and caveats: Cytomegalovirus status, reportedly, was diagnosed with high specificity and sensitivity by the classifier.

Only in-frame clones appear in the TCRdb table, and some are missing; sequencing was by immunoSEQ multiplex PCR. The table lists about 83,000 clones, roughly 96% of them singletons. Concerning this clone: Its antigen is not known.

Trimming removed 6 bases at V and 4 bases at J, with 13 bases between. Germline-derived CDR1 and CDR2 are SGHDT and YYEEEE. The CDR3 loop spans 14 amino acids. The source is a young woman in good health and CMV-seronegative. The chain employs TRBV5-6 and TRBJ2-2; weak D call: TRBD1 (5 bases). The source material was PBMCs. The CDR3 sequence is CASIPGLGTGELFF. The CDR3 nucleotides are TGTGCCAGCATACCAGGGTTAGGCACCGGGGAGCTGTTTTTT.